The 31 T cell receptor beta chains below come from one sample, sequenced in a study of neoadjuvant nivolumab and ipilimumab in lung cancer. Sequenced by immunoSEQ multiplex PCR; TCRdb stores in-frame clones only, minus some. The sample consists of some 5,000 clones, about 73% of them appearing once. This specimen was tumor tissue, taken after neoadjuvant nivolumab, alone or with ipilimumab, at or shortly before surgery. These receptors came from an adult with non-small cell lung cancer.

The chain carries TRBV6-1 and TRBJ2-7, with TRBD1 identical over 7 bases. V shed 5 bases and J 1 base; nucleotides not matched to a gene: 2. This CDR3 region has 13 residues. CDR1 MNHNS and CDR2 SASEGT come from the germline V gene. The CDR3 sequence: CASSRQGSYEQYF. The DNA of the CDR3 is TGTGCCAGCAGTCGACAGGGATCCTACGAGCAGTACTTC.

The J gene is TRBJ2-7, the V gene TRBV6-5; the D is unclear. V was clipped by 5 bases and J by 1 base, with 9 bases between them. The CDR3 sequence is 13 residues long. CDR1 and CDR2 (germline): MNHEY, SVGAGI. The CDR3 loop is CASSLGPSYEQYV. The CDR3 nucleotides read TGTGCCAGCAGTCTAGGACCGTCCTACGAGCAGTACGTC.

The V and J genes are TRBV5-1 and TRBJ2-1; the match to TRBD2 covers 11 bases. V dropped 5 bases and J dropped 8; count of bases not matched to a gene: 12. Germline V gives CDR1 SGHRS, CDR2 YFSETQ. The CDR3 contains 16 residues. CDR3 DNA: TGCGCCAGCAGACCCCATAGCGGGGGGGCTTTCGATGAGCAGTTCTTC. Translating gives CASRPHSGGAFDEQFF.

This clone was seen once. The chain employs TRBV5-1 and TRBJ2-2; no clear D gene. CDR3 length: 12 residues. Germline CDR1 SGHRS, CDR2 YFSETQ. V shed 9 bases and J shed 2 bases, with 8 bases lying between them. In DNA, the CDR3 is TGCGCCACCACACCTAACACCGGGGAGCTGTTTTTT. Its translation is CATTPNTGELFF.

This clone showed up just once. The chain uses TRBV4-3 and TRBJ1-6; D possibly corresponds to TRBD1 (5 bases). This CDR3 contains 15 residues. Per germline, CDR1 LGHNA and CDR2 YSLEER. Trimming took off 3 bases at V and 7 bases at J, with 13 bases between the two ends. Written as DNA, the CDR3 is TGCGCCAGCAGCCAGGGGACCGCCCTAAATTCACCCCTCCACTTT. It is translated as CASSQGTALNSPLHF.

The rearrangement uses TRBV27 and TRBJ1-2; D unclear. CDR1 is MNHEY and CDR2 is SMNVEV in the germline V gene (reference sequence). Trimming shortened V by 6 bases and J by 4 bases, and 15 bases separated the two germline ends. CDR3 length: 14 amino acids. CDR3 loop: CASSSGTGGYGYTF. CDR3 DNA sequence: TGTGCCAGCAGCAGCGGAACTGGCGGCTATGGCTACACCTTC.

This sequence joins TRBV9 and TRBJ2-7, with D perhaps assigned TRBD1 or TRBD2 (5 bases each). Trimming removed 2 bases from V and 2 bases from J, with 14 bases in between. The CDR3 extends over 15 amino acids. Germline lookup yields CDR1 SGDLS and CDR2 YYNGEE. CDR3 DNA: TGTGCCAGCAGCGTGAGAGGGGATCTTCCCTACGAGCAGTACTTC. Protein product: CASSVRGDLPYEQYF.

This chain joins TRBV7-9 and TRBJ2-3; weak D call: TRBD2 (7 bases). V lost 1 base and J lost 4, with 9 bases in between. CDR3 size: 14 residues. Germline V CDR1 and CDR2: SEHNR, FQNEAQ (reference sequence). The CDR3 region has the DNA TGTGCCAGCAGCTTAGGAGGGGGGGCAGATACGCAGTATTTT. Amino acid sequence: CASSLGGGADTQYF. Filled out from reference TRBV7-9 and TRBJ2-3, the complete variable domain reads DTGVSQNPRHKITKRGQNVTFRCDPISEHNRLYWYRQTLGQGPEFLTYFQNEAQLEKSRLLSDRFSAERPKGSFSTLEIQRTEQGDSAMYLCASSLGGGADTQYFGPGTRLTVL.

This clone was seen a single time. The chain has TRBV15 and TRBJ1-6; D call uncertain. CDR3 length: 13 amino acids. The germline V and J ends were trimmed by 5 bases and 7 bases, with 9 bases remaining between them. Germline CDR1 LNHNV, CDR2 YYDKDF (reference sequence). This CDR3 reads CATSAVLNSPLHF. The CDR3, as DNA: TGTGCCACCAGCGCAGTTCTGAATTCACCCCTCCACTTT.

V is TRBV5-1 and J is TRBJ2-5; 8 bases are a match to TRBD2. Germline lookup yields CDR1 SGHRS and CDR2 YFSETQ. J lost 3 bases, V lost 5 bases, and 9 bases had no gene match. The CDR3 has 15 residues. The CDR3 DNA reads TGCGCCAGCAGGTCGAACGGGGGGGTTGAAGAGACCCAGTACTTC. As protein: CASRSNGGVEETQYF.

This clone was recorded a few times. The rearrangement links TRBV12-5 to TRBJ2-3; 7 bases agree with TRBD2. From germline, CDR1 is LGHNT and CDR2 FRNRAP. CDR3 length: 15 residues. Losses at the gene ends were 3 bases for V and 2 bases for J; bases not matched to a gene: 5. CDR3 DNA sequence: TGTGCTAGTGGTTTTAGCGGGCTCAACACAGATACGCAGTATTTT. Protein product: CASGFSGLNTDTQYF.

This chain links TRBV9 with TRBJ2-2; TRBD2 matches 7 bases. V was pared by 0 bases and J by 4 bases, with 3 bases of the junction left unmatched. The V gene's germline CDR1 is SGDLS and CDR2 YYNGEE. The CDR3 has 15 amino acids. The CDR3 spells CASSVETGGTGELFF. As DNA, the CDR3 is TGTGCCAGCAGCGTAGAGACGGGGGGCACCGGGGAGCTGTTTTTT.

The chain employs TRBV2 and TRBJ1-2; D ambiguous. The V end lost 1 base, the J end lost 4 bases, and 7 bases lay between the germline ends. In germline, CDR1 is SNHLY, CDR2 FYNNEI. The CDR3 length is 13 residues. The CDR3 DNA sequence: TGTGCCAGCAGTGAAGATAGGGTCTATGGCTACACCTTC. It yields the protein CASSEDRVYGYTF.

The rearrangement uses TRBV18 and TRBJ1-2, with unresolved D. There are 14 residues in the CDR3. The ends were cut back, 6 bases at V and 3 bases at J, with 14 bases in the middle. The germline gives CDR1 KGHSH, CDR2 LQKENI. The chain's CDR3 is CASSTRGVDYGYTF. DNA for the CDR3: TGTGCCAGCTCCACCAGAGGAGTTGACTATGGCTACACCTTC.

In this sample, this clone turned up a few times. CDR3: CASRETGSNQPQHF. The CDR3 coding sequence is TGTGCCAGCAGAGAAACAGGGTCCAATCAGCCCCAGCATTTT. The gene calls are TRBV2 and TRBJ1-5, with D maybe TRBD1 (6 bases). This CDR3 region has 14 residues. V lost 6 bases, J lost 3 bases, and 12 bases lay in between. Germline lookup yields CDR1 SNHLY and CDR2 FYNNEI.

The rearrangement joins TRBV2 to TRBJ1-2; unclear D gene. V shed 8 bases and J shed 2 bases, with 15 bases lying between them. CDR3 size: 14 residues. Germline-derived CDR1 and CDR2 are SNHLY and FYNNEI. CDR3 sequence: CASGRSGENYGYTF. CDR3 nucleotides: TGTGCCAGCGGGCGGAGTGGGGAGAACTATGGCTACACCTTC.

Only a few counts were recorded for this clone. The rearrangement links TRBV18 to TRBJ2-5, with D unresolved. There are 15 residues in the CDR3. Trimming pared 5 bases from V and 3 bases from J, leaving 16 bases between. The germline V gene encodes CDR1 KGHSH and CDR2 LQKENI. The DNA for the CDR3 is TGTGCCAGCTCAGCCTTTAAGGGAACCGAAGAGACCCAGTACTTC. Its translation is CASSAFKGTEETQYF.

This chain links TRBV7-2 with TRBJ1-1; tentatively, D is TRBD1 (5 bases). Germline V gene lookup returns CDR1 SGHTA and CDR2 FQGNSA. The CDR3 loop spans 15 amino acids. The V and J ends lost 5 bases and 2 bases respectively, with 15 bases between them. The CDR3 region is CASSPPRQLNTEAFF. For the CDR3, the DNA is TGTGCCAGCAGCCCGCCCCGACAGCTAAACACTGAAGCTTTCTTT.

The chain couples TRBV6-1 to TRBJ1-1; D is unresolved. The CDR3 contains 13 residues. Trimming pared 6 bases from V and 0 bases from J, leaving 8 bases between. Germline V lookup: CDR1 MNHNS, CDR2 SASEGT. The CDR3 DNA follows: TGTGCCAGCAGGGAACAAATGAACACTGAAGCTTTCTTT. This codes for CASREQMNTEAFF.

This chain connects TRBV5-1 to TRBJ1-4; TRBD1 aligns across 9 bases. Germline trimming cut 4 bases from V and 5 bases from J; bases unmatched to any gene: 3. The CDR3 spans 14 residues. CDR1 is SGHRS and CDR2 is YFSETQ in the germline V gene. Here the CDR3 DNA reads TGCGCCAGCAGCCTGGGACAGGGAAATGAAAAACTGTTTTTT. It specifies CASSLGQGNEKLFF.

The chain employs TRBV5-1 and TRBJ2-7; D is uncertain. The CDR3 spans 15 residues. The V end was cut by 0 bases, the J end by 4 bases, with 14 bases between. Germline V lookup: CDR1 SGHRS, CDR2 YFSETQ. The CDR3 DNA follows: TGCGCCAGCAGCTTGGCCCCCAGTTTGGGGTACGAGCAGTACTTC. Its translation is CASSLAPSLGYEQYF.

The rearrangement joins TRBV4-1 to TRBJ2-3, with D uncertain. Germline values: CDR1 MGHRA, CDR2 YSYEKL. CDR3 size: 14 residues. The V and J ends lost 6 bases and 2 bases respectively, with 12 bases between them. CDR3 sequence reads: CASRSTYSTDTQYF. CDR3 nucleotides: TGCGCCAGCAGGTCGACTTACTCCACAGATACGCAGTATTTT.

V is TRBV4-3 and J is TRBJ1-6, with TRBD1 as a possible D gene (5 bases). The germline CDR1 and CDR2 sequences are LGHNA and YSLEER. The CDR3 is made up of 16 amino acids. V lost 0 bases, J lost 4 bases, and 10 bases lay in between. CDR3 protein: CASSQEIGVYNSPLHF. DNA for the CDR3: TGCGCCAGCAGCCAAGAGATAGGGGTTTATAATTCACCCCTCCACTTT.

This chain links TRBV7-2 with TRBJ2-5; no clear D gene. Looked up from germline, CDR1 is SGHTA and CDR2 is FQGNSA. The CDR3 runs 16 residues. Trimming shortened V by 1 base and J by 1 base, and 13 bases separated the two germline ends. Written as DNA, the CDR3 is TGTGCCAGCAGCTTAGGGCTGGGCGGCGCCCAAGAGACCCAGTACTTC. Its protein is CASSLGLGGAQETQYF. Full variable domain (rest looked up from reference TRBV7-2 and TRBJ2-5): GAGVSQSPSNKVTEKGKDVELRCDPISGHTALYWYRQSLGQGLEFLIYFQGNSAPDKSGLPSDRFSAERTGGSVSTLTIQRTQQEDSAVYLCASSLGLGGAQETQYFGPGTRLLVL.

The rearrangement links TRBV7-2 to TRBJ2-5; weak D call: TRBD2 (6 bases). Trimming removed 5 bases at V and 4 bases at J, with 14 bases between. This CDR3 comprises 14 residues. Germline CDR1 is SGHTA and CDR2 is FQGNSA. The CDR3 nucleotides are TGTGCCAGCAGCCCCACCGCGGGGAGAGAGACCCAGTACTTC. Its protein is CASSPTAGRETQYF.

V usage is TRBV6-6 and J usage is TRBJ2-5; 7 bases are a match to TRBD2. The trim removed 7 bases at V and 3 bases at J, leaving 2 bases unmatched. Germline lookup yields CDR1 MNHNY and CDR2 SVGAGI (reference sequence). The CDR3 has 12 residues. The CDR3 region is CASMGGEETQYF. CDR3 bases: TGTGCCAGCATGGGGGGGGAAGAGACCCAGTACTTC.

The table lists this clone with a few counts. The chain uses TRBV5-6 and TRBJ2-5, with D possibly TRBD2 on 5 matching bases. Germline CDR1 SGHDT, CDR2 YYEEEE. V dropped 4 bases and J dropped 3 bases, with 16 bases sitting between them. The CDR3 is made up of 15 amino acids. The CDR3 DNA follows: TGTGCCAGCAGCCCCCTACGGGGTGAGAAAGAGACCCAGTACTTC. Protein sequence: CASSPLRGEKETQYF.

The gene calls are TRBV9 and TRBJ2-3, with D perhaps matching TRBD1 (6 bases). This CDR3 has 13 residues. V lost 0 bases, J lost 7 bases, and 9 bases lay in between. Germline V CDR1 and CDR2: SGDLS, YYNGEE. CDR3 amino acids: CASSVVGANTQYF. Here the CDR3 DNA reads TGTGCCAGCAGCGTAGTGGGGGCCAATACGCAGTATTTT. The variable domain in full, completed from reference TRBV9 and TRBJ2-3, reads DSGVTQTPKHLITATGQRVTLRCSPRSGDLSVYWYQQSLDQGLQFLIQYYNGEERAKGNILERFSAQQFPDLHSELNLSSLELGDSALYFCASSVVGANTQYFGPGTRLTVL.

This clone was seen only a few times. The chain combines TRBV5-5 with TRBJ2-7; perhaps TRBD1 as D (5 bases). Germline V gives CDR1 SGHKS, CDR2 YYEKEE (reference sequence). Trimming left V 2 bases short and J 3 bases short, with 9 bases between. The CDR3 has 13 residues. CDR3 nucleotides: TGTGCCAGCAGCTTCGACAGCCTCTACGAGCAGTACGTC. Its protein is CASSFDSLYEQYV.

The chain has TRBV11-2 and TRBJ1-2; D remains unclear. The germline V gene encodes CDR1 SGHAT and CDR2 FQNNGV. V dropped 5 bases and J dropped 12 bases, with 13 bases sitting between them. This CDR3 comprises 11 residues. The CDR3 nucleotides read TGTGCCAGCAGCGGTCCTATGGCTAACACCTTC. It codes for CASSGPMANTF. Variable domain in full (rest from reference TRBV11-2 and TRBJ1-2): EAGVAQSPRYKIIEKRQSVAFWCNPISGHATLYWYQQILGQGPKLLIQFQNNGVVDDSQLPKDRFSAERLKGVDSTLKIQPAKLEDSAVYLCASSGPMANTFGSGTRLTVV.

The chain recombines TRBV5-1 with TRBJ2-1; D not certain. V lost 1 base, J lost 8 bases, and 13 bases lay in between. The CDR3 runs to 14 residues. The germline V gene has CDR1 SGHRS and CDR2 YFSETQ. The CDR3 DNA follows: TGCGCCAGCAGCTTGATGGCAGCTAAGGATGAGCAGTTCTTC. This sequence encodes CASSLMAAKDEQFF.